These 19 T cell receptor beta chains were sequenced from one sample in a study of blood T cell repertoires in COVID-19. Some clones are missing from TCRdb's copy, which holds only in-frame ones; the method was immunoSEQ multiplex PCR. Here the sample spans about 94,000 clones, roughly 91% being singletons. The specimen sequenced was peripheral blood. The receptor source for this set is a woman over 75 with acute or convalescent COVID-19.

This chain uses TRBV5-4 with TRBJ2-5, with TRBD1 matching over 7 bases. V shed 0 bases and J 5 bases; nucleotides not matched to a gene: 10. The germline CDR1 and CDR2 sequences are SGHNT and YYREEE (reference sequence). This CDR3 contains 16 residues. For the CDR3, the DNA is TGTGCCAGCAGCTTGGCCCGACAGGGCTTGACGGAGACCCAGTACTTC. The encoded protein is CASSLARQGLTETQYF.

The chain links TRBV7-8 to TRBJ1-5; weak D call: TRBD1 (6 bases). The CDR3 spans 19 residues. Germline V gene data show CDR1 as SGHVS and CDR2 as FQNEAQ. Trimming cost V 5 bases and J 5 bases, with 28 bases left between them. The CDR3 region has the DNA TGTGCCAGCAGCCAGTTAGGCCCGTGGGGGGGGCGGACCGATCAGCCCCAGCATTTT. Translation gives CASSQLGPWGGRTDQPQHF.

The V and J genes are TRBV5-6 and TRBJ2-7, with TRBD2 matching 7 bases. Germline-derived CDR1 and CDR2 are SGHDT and YYEEEE. The CDR3 spans 14 residues. V lost 2 bases to trimming and J lost 5 bases; unmatched junction nucleotides: 7. The CDR3 here is CASSLSARGDEQYF. The CDR3 DNA is TGTGCCAGCAGCTTATCGGCCCGGGGGGACGAGCAGTACTTC. Using reference TRBV5-6 and TRBJ2-7 for the parts outside the CDR3, the full variable domain is DAGVTQSPTHLIKTRGQQVTLRCSPKSGHDTVSWYQQALGQGPQFIFQYYEEEERQRGNFPDRFSGHQFPNYSSELNVNALLLGDSALYLCASSLSARGDEQYFGPGTRLTVT.

The J gene is TRBJ2-3, the V gene TRBV3-1 (or the pseudogene TRBV3-2); D is perhaps TRBD2 (6 bases). The CDR3 runs to 14 residues. V was cut by 4 bases and J by 0 bases, with 8 bases left in between. Germline CDR1 reads LGHDT; CDR2 reads YNNKEL (reference sequence). The CDR3 DNA reads TGTGCCAGCAGCCTGGGACTTAGCACAGATACGCAGTATTTT. As protein: CASSLGLSTDTQYF.

The chain links TRBV5-4 to TRBJ1-2; D is perhaps TRBD1 (5 bases). The V end was cut by 0 bases, the J end by 6 bases, with 15 bases between. CDR1 is SGHNT and CDR2 is YYREEE in the germline V gene (reference sequence). The CDR3 loop spans 15 amino acids. Here the CDR3 DNA reads TGTGCCAGCAGCTTGGCCGGAATACAGGTTAATGGCTACACCTTC. The encoded protein is CASSLAGIQVNGYTF. The variable domain in full, with the rest retrieved from reference TRBV5-4 and TRBJ1-2, is ETGVTQSPTHLIKTRGQQVTLRCSSQSGHNTVSWYQQALGQGPQFIFQYYREEENGRGNFPPRFSGLQFPNYSSELNVNALELDDSALYLCASSLAGIQVNGYTFGSGTRLTVV.

The chain couples TRBV30 to TRBJ2-7; 10 nucleotides agree with TRBD2. J gave up 0 bases and V 2 bases, and 1 base lay outside the gene matches. This CDR3 is built from 14 residues. From germline, CDR1 is GTSNPN and CDR2 SVGIG (reference sequence). As DNA, the CDR3 is TGTGCCTGGAGTTCTAGCGGGAGCTCCTACGAGCAGTACTTC. Its translation: CAWSSSGSSYEQYF.

This rearrangement joins TRBV7-2 to TRBJ2-2, with D possibly matching TRBD1 (5 bases). The CDR3 totals 13 residues. Trimming stripped 6 bases from V and 5 bases from J, with 10 bases between. Germline V gene sequence: CDR1 SGHTA, CDR2 FQGNSA. The CDR3: CASRKGLTGELFF. The CDR3 DNA is TGTGCCAGCAGAAAGGGGTTAACCGGGGAGCTGTTTTTT.

The CDR3 loop is CASTLEGVDTEAFF. In nucleotides, the CDR3 is TGTGCCAGCACCCTCGAGGGGGTCGACACTGAAGCTTTCTTT. V usage is TRBV11-2 and J usage is TRBJ1-1; tentative D call: TRBD1 (6 bases). The CDR3 is made up of 14 amino acids. Germline V gene data show CDR1 as SGHAT and CDR2 as FQNNGV. Trimming took off 7 bases at V and 3 bases at J, with 15 bases between the two ends. Full variable domain (missing parts from reference TRBV11-2 and TRBJ1-1): EAGVAQSPRYKIIEKRQSVAFWCNPISGHATLYWYQQILGQGPKLLIQFQNNGVVDDSQLPKDRFSAERLKGVDSTLKIQPAKLEDSAVYLCASTLEGVDTEAFFGQGTRLTVV.

This sequence joins TRBV6-5 and TRBJ1-4; 9 bases map to TRBD1. Germline values: CDR1 MNHEY, CDR2 SVGAGI. Unmatched junction bases numbered 6, after V lost 6 bases and J lost 7 bases. This CDR3 region has 14 residues. CDR3 DNA sequence: TGTGCCAGCAGCTACGGGACAGGGAGTGAAAAACTGTTTTTT. Amino acid sequence: CASSYGTGSEKLFF.

V usage is TRBV14 and J usage is TRBJ1-2; D unclear. CDR1 is SGHDN, CDR2 FVKESK, per germline. Trimming cost V 5 bases and J 2 bases, with 18 bases left between them. The CDR3 extends over 16 amino acids. CDR3 sequence: CASSSKLRVLNYGYTF. The CDR3 nucleotides read TGTGCCAGCAGCTCCAAGTTGAGGGTTTTGAACTATGGCTACACCTTC.

This clone was observed a single time. CDR3 region: CASTNYSGRRNNEQFF. DNA of the CDR3: TGTGCCAGCACCAATTATAGCGGGAGACGGAACAATGAGCAGTTCTTC. The chain uses TRBV27 and TRBJ2-1; TRBD2 agrees at 9 bases. Germline CDR1 MNHEY, CDR2 SMNVEV (reference sequence). V dropped 7 bases and J dropped 5; count of bases not matched to a gene: 12. The CDR3 sequence is 16 residues long.

The V gene is TRBV2, the J gene TRBJ2-5, with 8 nucleotides matching TRBD1. Per the germline V gene, CDR1 is SNHLY and CDR2 is FYNNEI. CDR3 length: 17 residues. V was pared by 8 bases and J by 1 base, with 15 bases of the junction left unmatched. The CDR3 is CASVGPGTGYLQETQYF. The CDR3 DNA sequence: TGTGCCAGCGTGGGCCCCGGGACAGGTTACCTCCAAGAGACCCAGTACTTC.

The chain links TRBV5-1 to TRBJ2-5; TRBD2 matches at 11 bases. The V and J ends lost 0 bases and 3 bases, in that order; junction bases with no gene match: 1. Germline values: CDR1 SGHRS, CDR2 YFSETQ. The CDR3 length is 15 residues. The CDR3 is CASSLEGLAEETQYF. DNA for the CDR3: TGCGCCAGCAGCTTGGAGGGACTAGCGGAAGAGACCCAGTACTTC.

The rearrangement links TRBV19 to TRBJ1-1; D unresolved. CDR1 is LNHDA and CDR2 is SQIVND in the germline V gene (reference sequence). Deletions cut 4 bases from V and 0 bases from J, with 12 bases between. There are 15 residues in the CDR3. The CDR3 spells CASSNRPSMNTEAFF. CDR3 DNA sequence: TGTGCCAGTAGTAATCGTCCAAGCATGAACACTGAAGCTTTCTTT. The full variable domain, rest sourced from reference TRBV19 and TRBJ1-1, is DGGITQSPKYLFRKEGQNVTLSCEQNLNHDAMYWYRQDPGQGLRLIYYSQIVNDFQKGDIAEGYSVSREKKESFPLTVTSAQKNPTAFYLCASSNRPSMNTEAFFGQGTRLTVV.

The gene calls are TRBV7-2 and TRBJ2-1; the match to TRBD2 covers 7 bases. The CDR3 is 15 residues long. Per the germline V gene, CDR1 is SGHTA and CDR2 is FQGNSA. The ends lost 5 bases at V and 2 bases at J; junction bases unmatched: 6. The CDR3 loop reads CASSPSAGTYNEQFF. In DNA form, the CDR3 reads TGTGCCAGCAGCCCATCAGCGGGAACCTACAATGAGCAGTTCTTC.

V is TRBV2 and J is TRBJ1-2; TRBD1 matches at 7 bases. J gave up 6 bases and V 2 bases, and 9 bases lay outside the gene matches. CDR1 and CDR2 from the germline V gene are SNHLY and FYNNEI. The CDR3 is 15 residues long. CDR3 DNA sequence: TGTGCCAGCAGTGAACCAAAGGGGGCGGCCCATGGCTACACCTTC. Translating gives CASSEPKGAAHGYTF.

CDR3 sequence: CASSHAGLADYEQYF. The CDR3 nucleotides are TGTGCCAGTAGTCACGCGGGACTAGCGGACTACGAGCAGTACTTC. The V gene is TRBV19, the J gene TRBJ2-7; 11 bases match TRBD2. Losses at the gene ends were 5 bases for V and 3 bases for J; bases not matched to a gene: 6. CDR1 is LNHDA, CDR2 SQIVND, per germline (reference sequence). The CDR3 runs 15 residues. The full variable domain, completed using reference TRBV19 and TRBJ2-7, is DGGITQSPKYLFRKEGQNVTLSCEQNLNHDAMYWYRQDPGQGLRLIYYSQIVNDFQKGDIAEGYSVSREKKESFPLTVTSAQKNPTAFYLCASSHAGLADYEQYFGPGTRLTVT.

This sequence joins TRBV7-9 and TRBJ2-2; 7 bases fit TRBD2. This CDR3 is 17 amino acids long. The J segment lost 0 bases and the V segment lost 5 bases, leaving 9 bases of the junction unmatched. Looked up from germline, CDR1 is SEHNR and CDR2 is FQNEAQ (reference sequence). In DNA form, the CDR3 reads TGTGCCAGCAGCCCCCGAGGAGCGGGGTCGAACACCGGGGAGCTGTTTTTT. This sequence encodes CASSPRGAGSNTGELFF.

Remarks on this clone: Other DNA sequences of this sample code for an identical CDR3. The CDR3 DNA reads TGCGCCAGCAGCTTGGGGACAGGCACTGAGCAGTACTTC. Translation gives CASSLGTGTEQYF. The chain combines TRBV5-1 with TRBJ2-7; 7 bases agree with TRBD1. Per germline, CDR1 SGHRS and CDR2 YFSETQ. The CDR3 length is 13 residues. The junction had 4 bases not matched to a gene; V was cut back by 0 bases and J by 7 bases.